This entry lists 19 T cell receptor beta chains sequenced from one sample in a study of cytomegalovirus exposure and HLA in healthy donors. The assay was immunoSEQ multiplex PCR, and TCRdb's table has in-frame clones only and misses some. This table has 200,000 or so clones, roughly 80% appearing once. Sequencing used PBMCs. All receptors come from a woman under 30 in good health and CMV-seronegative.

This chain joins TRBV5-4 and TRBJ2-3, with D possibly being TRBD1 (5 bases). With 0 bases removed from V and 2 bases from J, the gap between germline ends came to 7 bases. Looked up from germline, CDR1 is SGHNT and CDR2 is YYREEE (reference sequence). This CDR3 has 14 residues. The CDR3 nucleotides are TGTGCCAGCAGCTTGGACAGGCTCACAGATACGCAGTATTTT. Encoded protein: CASSLDRLTDTQYF.

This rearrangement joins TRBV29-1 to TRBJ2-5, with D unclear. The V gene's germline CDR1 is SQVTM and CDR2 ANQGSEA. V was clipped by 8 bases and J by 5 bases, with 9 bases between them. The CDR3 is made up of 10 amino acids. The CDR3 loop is CSPRRETQYF. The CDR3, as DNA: TGCAGCCCCCGACGGGAGACCCAGTACTTC. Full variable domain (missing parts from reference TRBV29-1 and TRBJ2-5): SAVISQKPSRDICQRGTSLTIQCQVDSQVTMMFWYRQQPGQSLTLIATANQGSEATYESGFVIDKFPISRPNLTFSTLTVSNMSPEDSSIYLCSPRRETQYFGPGTRLLVL.

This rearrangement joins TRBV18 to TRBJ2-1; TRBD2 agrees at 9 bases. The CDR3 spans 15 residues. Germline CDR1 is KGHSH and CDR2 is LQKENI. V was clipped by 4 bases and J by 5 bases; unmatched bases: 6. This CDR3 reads CASSLTLAGDNEQFF. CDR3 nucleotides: TGTGCCAGCTCACTGACACTAGCGGGTGACAATGAGCAGTTCTTC.

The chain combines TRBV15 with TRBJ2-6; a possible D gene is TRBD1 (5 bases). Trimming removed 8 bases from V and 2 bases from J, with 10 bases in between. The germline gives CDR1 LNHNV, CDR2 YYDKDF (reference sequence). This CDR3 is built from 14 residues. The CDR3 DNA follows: TGTGCCACCGGGGCCGGCCCTGGGGCCAACGTCCTGACTTTC. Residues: CATGAGPGANVLTF.

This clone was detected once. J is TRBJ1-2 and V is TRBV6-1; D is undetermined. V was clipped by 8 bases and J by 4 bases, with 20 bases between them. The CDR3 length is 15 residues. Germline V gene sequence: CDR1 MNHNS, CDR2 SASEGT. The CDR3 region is CASRTRGSQAYGYTF. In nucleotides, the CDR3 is TGTGCCAGCCGAACGCGAGGCAGCCAGGCCTATGGCTACACCTTC.

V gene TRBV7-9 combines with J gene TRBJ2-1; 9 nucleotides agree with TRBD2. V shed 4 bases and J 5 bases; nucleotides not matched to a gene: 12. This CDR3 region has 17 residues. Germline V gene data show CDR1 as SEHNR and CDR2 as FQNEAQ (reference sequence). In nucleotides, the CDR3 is TGTGCCAGCAGCTCCGTTAGCGGGGGACTCCAGAACAATGAGCAGTTCTTC. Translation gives CASSSVSGGLQNNEQFF.

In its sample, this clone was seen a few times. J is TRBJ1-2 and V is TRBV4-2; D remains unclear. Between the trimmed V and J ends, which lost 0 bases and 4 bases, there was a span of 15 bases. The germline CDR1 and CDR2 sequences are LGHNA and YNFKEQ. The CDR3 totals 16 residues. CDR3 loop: CASSQDALRSGYGYTF. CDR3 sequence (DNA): TGTGCCAGCAGCCAAGATGCCCTGCGCAGTGGCTATGGCTACACCTTC.

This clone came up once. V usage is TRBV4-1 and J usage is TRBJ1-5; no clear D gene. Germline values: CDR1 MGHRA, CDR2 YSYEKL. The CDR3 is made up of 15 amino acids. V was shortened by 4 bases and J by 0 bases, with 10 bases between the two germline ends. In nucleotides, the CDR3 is TGCGCCAGCAGCCCCGGGAGGGTTAGCAATCAGCCCCAGCATTTT. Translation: CASSPGRVSNQPQHF.

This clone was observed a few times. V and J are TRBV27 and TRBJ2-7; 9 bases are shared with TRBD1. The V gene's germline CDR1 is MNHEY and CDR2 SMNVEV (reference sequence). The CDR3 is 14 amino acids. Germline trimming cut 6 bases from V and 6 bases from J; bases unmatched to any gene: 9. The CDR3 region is CASSPLTGGSEQYF. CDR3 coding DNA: TGTGCCAGCAGCCCCCTGACAGGGGGAAGCGAGCAGTACTTC.

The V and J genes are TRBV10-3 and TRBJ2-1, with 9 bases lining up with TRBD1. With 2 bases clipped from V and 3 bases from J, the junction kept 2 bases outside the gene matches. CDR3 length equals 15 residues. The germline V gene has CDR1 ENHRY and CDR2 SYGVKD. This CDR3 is CAISEGQGYYNEQFF. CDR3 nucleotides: TGTGCCATCAGTGAGGGACAGGGGTACTACAATGAGCAGTTCTTC.

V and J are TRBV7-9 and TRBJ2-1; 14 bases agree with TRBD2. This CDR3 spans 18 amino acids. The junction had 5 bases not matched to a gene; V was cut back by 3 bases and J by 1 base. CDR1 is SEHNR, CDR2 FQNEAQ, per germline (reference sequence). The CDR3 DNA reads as TGTGCCAGCAGCTTCGGACTAGCGGGGGGATCTTCCTACAATGAGCAGTTCTTC. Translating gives CASSFGLAGGSSYNEQFF.

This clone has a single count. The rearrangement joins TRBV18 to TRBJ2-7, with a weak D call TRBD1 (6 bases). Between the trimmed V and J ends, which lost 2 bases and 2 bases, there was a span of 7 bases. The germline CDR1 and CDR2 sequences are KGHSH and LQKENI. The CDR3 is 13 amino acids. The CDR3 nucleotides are TGTGCCAGCTCACCAGGACAGCCCTACGAGCAGTACTTC. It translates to CASSPGQPYEQYF.

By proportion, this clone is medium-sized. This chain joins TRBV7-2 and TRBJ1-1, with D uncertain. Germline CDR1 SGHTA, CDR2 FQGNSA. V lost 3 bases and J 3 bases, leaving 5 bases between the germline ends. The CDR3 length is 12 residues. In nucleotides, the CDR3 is TGTGCCAGCAGCTTTGAGGACACTGAAGCTTTCTTT. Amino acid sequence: CASSFEDTEAFF.

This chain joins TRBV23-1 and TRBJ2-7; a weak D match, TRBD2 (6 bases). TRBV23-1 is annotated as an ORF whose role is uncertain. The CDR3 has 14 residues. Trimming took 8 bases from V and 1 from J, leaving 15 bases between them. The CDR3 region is CASGIRDWSYEQYF. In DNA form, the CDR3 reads TGCGCCAGCGGGATCCGGGACTGGTCCTACGAGCAGTACTTC.

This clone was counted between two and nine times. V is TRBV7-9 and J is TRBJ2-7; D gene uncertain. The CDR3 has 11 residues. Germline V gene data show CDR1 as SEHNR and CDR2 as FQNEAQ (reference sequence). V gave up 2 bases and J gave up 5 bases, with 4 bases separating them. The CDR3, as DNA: TGTGCCAGCAGCTTATCCCACGAGCAGTACTTC. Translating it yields CASSLSHEQYF.

The CDR3 spells CASSIGQVYSNQPQHF. DNA for the CDR3: TGTGCCAGTAGTATAGGGCAGGTTTATAGCAATCAGCCCCAGCATTTT. The chain couples TRBV19 to TRBJ1-5; D is unclear. Germline assignment: CDR1 LNHDA and CDR2 SQIVND (reference sequence). This CDR3 is 16 amino acids long. V gave up 1 base and J gave up 0 bases, with 10 bases separating them.

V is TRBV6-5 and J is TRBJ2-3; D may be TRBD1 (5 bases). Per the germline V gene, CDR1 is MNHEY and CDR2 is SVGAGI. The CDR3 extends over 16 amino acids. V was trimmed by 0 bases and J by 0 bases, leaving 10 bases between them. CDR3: CASSYSGRASTDTQYF. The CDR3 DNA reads TGTGCCAGCAGTTACTCGGGCAGGGCTAGCACAGATACGCAGTATTTT.

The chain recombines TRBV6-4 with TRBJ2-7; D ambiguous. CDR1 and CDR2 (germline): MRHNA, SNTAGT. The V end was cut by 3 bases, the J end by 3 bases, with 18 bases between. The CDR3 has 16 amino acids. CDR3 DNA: TGTGCCAGCAGTGAGCTGGCCAGACCCTACGTCTACGAGCAGTACTTC. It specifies CASSELARPYVYEQYF.

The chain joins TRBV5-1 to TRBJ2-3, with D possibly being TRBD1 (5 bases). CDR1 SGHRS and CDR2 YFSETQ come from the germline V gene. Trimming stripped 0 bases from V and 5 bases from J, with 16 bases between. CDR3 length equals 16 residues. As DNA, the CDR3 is TGCGCCAGCAGCTTGGCACAGAGTGGGGCTGTAGATACGCAGTATTTT. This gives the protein CASSLAQSGAVDTQYF.